The next 4 T cell receptor beta chains were all read from a single sample in a study of T cells in women clearing cervical HPV infection. Profiling relied on immunoSEQ multiplex PCR, and the TCRdb table lists in-frame clones only, not all of them. The listing contains around 31,000 clones. The sequenced sample consisted of blood buffy coat. The source is a woman aged 18 to 69 with a cervical HPV16 infection that either progressed to CIN3+ or cleared (not recorded which).

Regarding this clone: Read data end 3 residues before the CDR3 end; the end is taken from the germline J gene. The chain is built from TRBV18 and TRBJ2-1, with 7 bases matching TRBD2. Germline V CDR1 and CDR2: KGHSH, LQKENI. This CDR3 is 14 amino acids long. The V gene end was trimmed by 3 bases and the J gene end by 9 bases; junction bases not matched to a gene: 8. The part of the CDR3 DNA that was read is TGTGCCAGCTCACCTATACCTCGGGGGGTTGAG. Translated: CASSPIPRGVE. The complete CDR3 protein is CASSPIPRGVEQFF.

The CDR3 protein is CASSLDRGTEAFF. CDR3 DNA (partial): TGTGCCAGCAGCTTAGACAGGGGGACTGAA. The V and J genes are TRBV7-6 and TRBJ1-1, with 8 bases matching TRBD1. Read coverage stops 3 residues before the CDR3 terminus; the germline J gene supplies the remainder. Germline CDR1 SGHVS, CDR2 FNYEAQ. J lost 5 bases, V lost 1 base, and 0 bases had no gene match. The CDR3 is made up of 13 amino acids.

The CDR3 region is CASSLRLAGSADNDYTF. CDR3 DNA, as far as it was read: TGTGCCAGCAGCCTCCGACTAGCGGGGTCAGCGGACAATGAC. The chain is built from TRBV7-3 and TRBJ1-2, with a tentative D call TRBD1 (5 bases). Read sequence stops 3 residues before the CDR3 end, and the germline J gene provides the missing end. CDR1 is SGHTA and CDR2 is FQGTGA in the germline V gene. The CDR3 length is 17 residues.

Details on this clone: Read sequence stops 3 residues before the CDR3 end, and the germline J gene provides the missing end. The chain employs TRBV4-2 and TRBJ2-3, with 12 bases aligning to TRBD2. J gave up 3 bases and V 0 bases, and 7 bases lay outside the gene matches. CDR1 LGHNA and CDR2 YNFKEQ come from the germline V gene. This CDR3 comprises 18 residues. The DNA read from the CDR3 is TGTGCCAGCAGCCAAGATACGTCTAGCGGGGGGGCGACAGATACG. Translation: CASSQDTSSGGATDT. The complete CDR3 reads CASSQDTSSGGATDTQYF.